Here is one TCR beta chain with its context. This record belongs to a study of blood T cell repertoires in COVID-19. About the study: Collection of acute and convalescent COVID-19 samples took place in the United States, Italy and Spain. T cells, B-cell-depleted T cells, or PBMCs supplied cDNA or gDNA.

Under the authors' procedure: Reference gene primer amplification gave nucleated cell count estimates. Sequencing was performed with immunoSEQ multiplex PCR; in TCRdb, only in-frame clones are kept and a portion is missing. V and J calls and clone size come straight from that table; D and trimming were deduced from the DNA. The repertoire includes about 270,000 clones, 83% of them detected once, and 8% to 10% sits in the top ten. V was shortened by 0 bases and J by 1 base, with 10 bases between the two germline ends. This CDR3 is 15 amino acids long. Per the germline V gene, CDR1 is SGHNT and CDR2 is YYREEE (reference sequence).

The sequence derives from a woman in her forties or fifties who had recovered from COVID-19. The chain carries TRBV5-4 and TRBJ1-1; tentative D call: TRBD1 (5 bases). Material: peripheral blood. CDR3: CASSLVWGGNTEAFF. As DNA, the CDR3 is TGTGCCAGCAGCTTGGTCTGGGGGGGGAACACTGAAGCTTTCTTT.